The clone carrying this T cell receptor (beta chain) was found once. Antigen unknown. These data belong to a study of cytomegalovirus exposure and HLA in healthy donors. PCR primers comprised 60 Vbeta and 13 Jbeta primers. Using immunoSEQ multiplex PCR, the repertoire was profiled, and TCRdb retains in-frame clones only, with some absent. The table lists around 140,000 clones, about 80% of them singletons. Study-wide results and caveats: Generally TCR sequences proved uncommon, though certain public TCRs appeared in numerous donors. By HLA locus, TCR association rates varied in a later analysis, with DRB1 showing the most and HLA-C the fewest.

V shed 3 bases and J shed 2 bases, with 17 bases lying between them. From germline, CDR1 is SGDLS and CDR2 YYNGEE. The length of the CDR3 is 16 residues. Each of the donors was a healthy bone marrow donor. The V call is TRBV9, the J call TRBJ1-2; TRBD1 might be the D (5 bases). Sequences were obtained from PBMCs. This sequence was found in a man between 35 and 55 years old in good health and CMV-seronegative. The CDR3 DNA is TGTGCCAGCAGCGGTTACCAGGGATCCGCCAACTATGGCTACACCTTC. It translates to CASSGYQGSANYGYTF.